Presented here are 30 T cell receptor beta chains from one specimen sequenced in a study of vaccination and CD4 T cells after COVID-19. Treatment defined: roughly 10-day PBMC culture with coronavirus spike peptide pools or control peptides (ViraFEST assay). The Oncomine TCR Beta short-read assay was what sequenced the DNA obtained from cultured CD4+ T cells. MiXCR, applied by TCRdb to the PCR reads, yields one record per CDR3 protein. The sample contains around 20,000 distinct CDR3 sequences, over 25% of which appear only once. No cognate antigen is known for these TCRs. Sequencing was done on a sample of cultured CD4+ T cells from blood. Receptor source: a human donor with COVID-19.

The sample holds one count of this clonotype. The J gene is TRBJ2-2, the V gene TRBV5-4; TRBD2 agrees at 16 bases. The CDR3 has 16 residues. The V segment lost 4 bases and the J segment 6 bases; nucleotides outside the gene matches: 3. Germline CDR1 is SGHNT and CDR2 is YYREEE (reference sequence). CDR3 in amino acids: CASSPGLAGGPGELFF. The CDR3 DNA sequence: TGTGCCAGCAGCCCGGGACTAGCGGGGGGGCCCGGGGAGCTGTTTTTT.

The CDR3 region has the DNA TGTGCCAGTAGTATAGCAGGGGACTACACAGATACGCAGTATTTT. Translating gives CASSIAGDYTDTQYF. V is TRBV19 and J is TRBJ2-3, with D possibly TRBD2 on 7 matching bases. V dropped 1 base and J dropped 2 bases, with 10 bases sitting between them. The length of the CDR3 is 15 residues. Germline-derived CDR1 and CDR2 are LNHDA and SQIVND (reference sequence).

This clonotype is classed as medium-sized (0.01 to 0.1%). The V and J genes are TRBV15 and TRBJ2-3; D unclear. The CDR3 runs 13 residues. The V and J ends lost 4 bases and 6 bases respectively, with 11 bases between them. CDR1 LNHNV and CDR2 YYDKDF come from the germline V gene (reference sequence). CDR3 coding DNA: TGTGCCACCAGCAATGGGCTGGGCGATACGCAGTATTTT. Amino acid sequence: CATSNGLGDTQYF.

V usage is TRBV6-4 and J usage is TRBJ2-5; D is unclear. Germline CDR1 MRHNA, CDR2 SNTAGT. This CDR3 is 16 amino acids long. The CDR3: CPKQVKHGESQETQYF. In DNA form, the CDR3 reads TGTCCAAAGCAGGTAAAGCATGGGGAATCCCAAGAGACCCAGTACTTC.

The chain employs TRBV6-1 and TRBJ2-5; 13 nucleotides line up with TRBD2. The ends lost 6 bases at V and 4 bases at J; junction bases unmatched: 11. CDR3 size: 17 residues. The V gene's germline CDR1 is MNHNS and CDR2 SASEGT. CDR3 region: CASSETSGGAPRETQYF. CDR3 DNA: TGTGCCAGCAGCGAAACTAGCGGGGGGGCCCCCCGAGAGACCCAGTACTTC.

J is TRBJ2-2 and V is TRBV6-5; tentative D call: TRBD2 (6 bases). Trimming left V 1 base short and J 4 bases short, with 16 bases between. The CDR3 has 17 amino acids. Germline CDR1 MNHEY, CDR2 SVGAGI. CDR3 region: CASSYFFEGGSTGELFF. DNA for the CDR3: TGTGCCAGCAGTTACTTTTTCGAGGGAGGAAGCACCGGGGAGCTGTTTTTT.

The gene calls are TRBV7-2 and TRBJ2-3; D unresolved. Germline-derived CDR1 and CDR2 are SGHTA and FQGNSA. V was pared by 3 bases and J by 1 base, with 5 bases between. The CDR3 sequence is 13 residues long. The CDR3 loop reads CASSFPRTDTQYF. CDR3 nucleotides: TGTGCCAGCAGCTTCCCTCGCACAGATACGCAGTATTTT.

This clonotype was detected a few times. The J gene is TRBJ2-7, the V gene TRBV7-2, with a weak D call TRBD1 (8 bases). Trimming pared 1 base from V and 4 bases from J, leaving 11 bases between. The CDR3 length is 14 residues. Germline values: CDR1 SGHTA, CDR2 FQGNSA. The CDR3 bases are TGTGCCAGCAGCTTAGAACAGGGGGGGTACGAGCAGTACTTC. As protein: CASSLEQGGYEQYF. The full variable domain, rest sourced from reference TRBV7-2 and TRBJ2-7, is GAGVSQSPSNKVTEKGKDVELRCDPISGHTALYWYRQSLGQGLEFLIYFQGNSAPDKSGLPSDRFSAERTGGSVSTLTIQRTQQEDSAVYLCASSLEQGGYEQYFGPGTRLTVT.

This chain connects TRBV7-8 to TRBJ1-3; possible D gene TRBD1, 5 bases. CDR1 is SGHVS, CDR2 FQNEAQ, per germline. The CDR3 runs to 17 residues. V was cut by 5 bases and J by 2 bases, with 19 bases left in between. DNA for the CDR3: TGTGCCAGCAGCCCGCATCCGGGGGTGGCAACTGGAAACACCATATATTTT. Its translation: CASSPHPGVATGNTIYF.

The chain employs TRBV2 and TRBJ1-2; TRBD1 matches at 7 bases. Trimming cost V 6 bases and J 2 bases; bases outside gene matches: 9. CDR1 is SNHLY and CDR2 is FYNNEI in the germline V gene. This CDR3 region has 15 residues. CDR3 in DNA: TGTGCCAGCAGAGCTCAGGGGGGACGGAACTATGGCTACACCTTC. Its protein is CASRAQGGRNYGYTF.

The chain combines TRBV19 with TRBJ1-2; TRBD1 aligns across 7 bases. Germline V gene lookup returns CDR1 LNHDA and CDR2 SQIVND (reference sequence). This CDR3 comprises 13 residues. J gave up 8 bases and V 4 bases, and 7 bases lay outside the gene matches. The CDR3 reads CASSTQGPEGYTF. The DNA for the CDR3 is TGTGCCAGTAGTACACAGGGGCCGGAGGGCTACACCTTC.

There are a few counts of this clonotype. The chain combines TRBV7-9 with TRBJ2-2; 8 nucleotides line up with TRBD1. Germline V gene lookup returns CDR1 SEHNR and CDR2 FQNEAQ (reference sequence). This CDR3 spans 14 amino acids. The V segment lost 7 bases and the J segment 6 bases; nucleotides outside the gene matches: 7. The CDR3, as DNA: TGTGCCAGCAAGGACAGGGCGCACGCCGGGGAGCTGTTTTTT. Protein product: CASKDRAHAGELFF.

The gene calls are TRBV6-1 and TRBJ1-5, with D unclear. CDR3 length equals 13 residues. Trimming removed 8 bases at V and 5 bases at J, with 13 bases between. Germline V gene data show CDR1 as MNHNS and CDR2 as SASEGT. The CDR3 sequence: CASFKDAHQPQHF. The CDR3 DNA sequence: TGTGCCAGCTTTAAGGACGCCCATCAGCCCCAGCATTTT.

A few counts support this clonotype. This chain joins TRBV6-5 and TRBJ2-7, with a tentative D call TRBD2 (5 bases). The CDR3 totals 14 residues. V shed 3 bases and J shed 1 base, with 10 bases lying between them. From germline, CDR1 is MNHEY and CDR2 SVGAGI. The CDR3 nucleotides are TGTGCCAGCAGTTATCGGGGTGGTTCCTACGAGCAGTACTTC. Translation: CASSYRGGSYEQYF.

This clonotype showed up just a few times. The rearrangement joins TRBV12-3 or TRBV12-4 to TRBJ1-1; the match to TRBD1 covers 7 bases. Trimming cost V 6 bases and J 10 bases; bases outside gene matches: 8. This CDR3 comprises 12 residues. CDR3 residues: CASSGDRVAAFF. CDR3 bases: TGTGCCAGCAGCGGAGACAGGGTGGCAGCTTTCTTT.

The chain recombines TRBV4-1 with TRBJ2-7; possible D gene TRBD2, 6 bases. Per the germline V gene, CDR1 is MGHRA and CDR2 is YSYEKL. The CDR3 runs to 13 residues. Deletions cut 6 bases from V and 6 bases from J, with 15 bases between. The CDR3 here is CASSRSLEGEQYF. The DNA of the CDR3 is TGCGCCAGCAGTAGATCTTTGGAGGGCGAGCAGTACTTC.

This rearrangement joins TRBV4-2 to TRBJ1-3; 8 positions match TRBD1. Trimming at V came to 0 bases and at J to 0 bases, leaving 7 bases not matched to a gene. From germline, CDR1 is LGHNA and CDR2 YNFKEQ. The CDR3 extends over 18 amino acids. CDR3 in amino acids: CASSQDGDRGISGNTIYF. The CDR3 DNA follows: TGTGCCAGCAGCCAAGATGGAGACAGGGGTATCTCTGGAAACACCATATATTTT.

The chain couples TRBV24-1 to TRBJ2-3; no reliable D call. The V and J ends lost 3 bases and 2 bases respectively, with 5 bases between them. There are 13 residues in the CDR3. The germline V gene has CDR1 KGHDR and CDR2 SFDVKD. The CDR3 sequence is CATSDRNTDTQYF. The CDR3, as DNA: TGTGCCACCAGTGATCGCAACACAGATACGCAGTATTTT.

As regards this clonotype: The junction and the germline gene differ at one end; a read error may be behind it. The CDR3 DNA is TGTGCCGGCAGCTTACGGGGCAGTCCTCGGGGCTACACCTTC. It translates to CAGSLRGSPRGYTF. The rearrangement joins TRBV7-2 to TRBJ1-2, with a possible D match to TRBD1 (5 bases). The CDR3 is 14 amino acids. Germline CDR1 reads SGHTA; CDR2 reads FQGNSA.

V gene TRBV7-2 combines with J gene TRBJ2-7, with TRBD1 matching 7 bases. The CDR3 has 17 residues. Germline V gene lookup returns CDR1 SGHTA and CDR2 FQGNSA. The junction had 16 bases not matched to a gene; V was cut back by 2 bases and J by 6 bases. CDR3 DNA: TGTGCCAGCAGCTTACGGACAGGCCAAGGGGCTGCTTCCGAGCAGTACTTC. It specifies CASSLRTGQGAASEQYF.

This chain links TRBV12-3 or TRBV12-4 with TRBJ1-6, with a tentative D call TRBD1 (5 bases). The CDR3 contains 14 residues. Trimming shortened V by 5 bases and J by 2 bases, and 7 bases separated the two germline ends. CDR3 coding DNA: TGTGCCAGCAGTAGGGGTCCCTATAATTCACCCCTCCACTTT. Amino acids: CASSRGPYNSPLHF.

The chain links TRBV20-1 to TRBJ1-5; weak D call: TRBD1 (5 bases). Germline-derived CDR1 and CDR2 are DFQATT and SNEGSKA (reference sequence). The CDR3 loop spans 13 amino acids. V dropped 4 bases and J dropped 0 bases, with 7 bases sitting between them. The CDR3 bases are TGCAGTGCTATGGGGGATAGCAATCAGCCCCAGCATTTT. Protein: CSAMGDSNQPQHF.

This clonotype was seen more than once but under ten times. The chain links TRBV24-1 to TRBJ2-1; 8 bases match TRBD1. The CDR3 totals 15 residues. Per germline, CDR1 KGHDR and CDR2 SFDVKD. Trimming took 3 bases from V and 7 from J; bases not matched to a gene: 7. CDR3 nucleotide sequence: TGTGCCACCAGTGATGCCCGGACAGGGAAGAATGAGCAGTTCTTC. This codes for CATSDARTGKNEQFF.

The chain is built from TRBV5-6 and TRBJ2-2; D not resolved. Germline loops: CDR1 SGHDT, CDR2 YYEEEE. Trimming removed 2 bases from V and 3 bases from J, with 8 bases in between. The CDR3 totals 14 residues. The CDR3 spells CASSFPDYTGELFF. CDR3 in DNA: TGTGCCAGCAGCTTCCCGGATTACACCGGGGAGCTGTTTTTT.

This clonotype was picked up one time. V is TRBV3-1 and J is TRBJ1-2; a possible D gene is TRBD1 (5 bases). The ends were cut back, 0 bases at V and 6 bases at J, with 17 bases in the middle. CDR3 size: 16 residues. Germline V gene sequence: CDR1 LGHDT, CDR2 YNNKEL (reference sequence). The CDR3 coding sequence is TGTGCCAGCAGCCAAGATCTAGTGGCAAGGGGCCATGGCTACACCTTC. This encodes CASSQDLVARGHGYTF.

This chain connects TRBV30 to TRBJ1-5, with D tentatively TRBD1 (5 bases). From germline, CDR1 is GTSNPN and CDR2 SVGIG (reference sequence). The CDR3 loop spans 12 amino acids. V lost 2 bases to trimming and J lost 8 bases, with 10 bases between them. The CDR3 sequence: CAWSQGFKPQHF. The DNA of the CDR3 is TGTGCCTGGAGTCAGGGTTTCAAGCCCCAGCATTTT.

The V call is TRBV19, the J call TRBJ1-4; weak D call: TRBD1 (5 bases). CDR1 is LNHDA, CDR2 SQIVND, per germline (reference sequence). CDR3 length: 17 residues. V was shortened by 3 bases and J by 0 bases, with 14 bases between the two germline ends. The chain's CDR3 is CASSIKRVTATNEKLFF. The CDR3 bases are TGTGCCAGTAGTATCAAGCGAGTGACAGCAACTAATGAAAAACTGTTTTTT. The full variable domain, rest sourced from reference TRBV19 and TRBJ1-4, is DGGITQSPKYLFRKEGQNVTLSCEQNLNHDAMYWYRQDPGQGLRLIYYSQIVNDFQKGDIAEGYSVSREKKESFPLTVTSAQKNPTAFYLCASSIKRVTATNEKLFFGSGTQLSVL.

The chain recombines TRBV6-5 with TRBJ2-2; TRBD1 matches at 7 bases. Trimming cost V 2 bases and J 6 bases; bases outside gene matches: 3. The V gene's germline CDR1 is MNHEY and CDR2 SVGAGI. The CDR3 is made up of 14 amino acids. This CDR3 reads CASSYPDRAGELFF. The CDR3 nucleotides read TGTGCCAGCAGTTACCCTGACAGGGCCGGGGAGCTGTTTTTT.

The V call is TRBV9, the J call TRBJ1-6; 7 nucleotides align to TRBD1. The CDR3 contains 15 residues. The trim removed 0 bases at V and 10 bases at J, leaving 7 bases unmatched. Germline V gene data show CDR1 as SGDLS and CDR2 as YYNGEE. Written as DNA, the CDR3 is TGTGCCAGCAGCGTAGCGGACAGGCATGGGTCACCCCTCCACTTT. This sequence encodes CASSVADRHGSPLHF.

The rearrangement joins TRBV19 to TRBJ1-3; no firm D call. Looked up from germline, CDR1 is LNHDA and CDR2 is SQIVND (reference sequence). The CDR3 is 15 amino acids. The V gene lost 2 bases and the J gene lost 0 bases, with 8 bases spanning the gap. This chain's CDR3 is CASSIFSDSGNTIYF. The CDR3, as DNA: TGTGCCAGTAGTATATTTTCGGACTCTGGAAACACCATATATTTT.